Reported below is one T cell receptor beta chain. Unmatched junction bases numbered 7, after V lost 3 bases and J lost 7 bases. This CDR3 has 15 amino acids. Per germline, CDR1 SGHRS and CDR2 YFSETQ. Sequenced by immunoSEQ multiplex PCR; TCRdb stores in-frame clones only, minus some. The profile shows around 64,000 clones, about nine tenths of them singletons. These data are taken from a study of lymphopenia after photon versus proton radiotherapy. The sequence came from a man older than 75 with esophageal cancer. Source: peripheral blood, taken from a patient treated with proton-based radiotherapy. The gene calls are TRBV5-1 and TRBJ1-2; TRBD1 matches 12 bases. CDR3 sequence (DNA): TGCGCCAGCAGCTCTCCGGGACAGGGGGCCGGTGGCTACACCTTC. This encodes CASSSPGQGAGGYTF. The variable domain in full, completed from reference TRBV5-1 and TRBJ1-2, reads KAGVTQTPRYLIKTRGQQVTLSCSPISGHRSVSWYQQTPGQGLQFLFEYFSETQRNKGNFPGRFSGRQFSNSRSEMNVSTLELGDSALYLCASSSPGQGAGGYTFGSGTRLTVV.